The clone carrying this T cell receptor (beta chain) turned up a few times. What it recognizes is unknown. This entry is derived from a study of beta chain features in type 1 diabetes. Findings of the study overall: Still unanswered here is whether HLA type influences TCRB rearrangement. Across patients, naive, central memory and Treg TCRB repertoires exhibited apparently greater similarity than was observed across healthy donors.

The CDR3 loop spans 13 amino acids. V was shortened by 7 bases and J by 3 bases, with 16 bases between the two germline ends. Germline V gene sequence: CDR1 SQVTM, CDR2 ANQGSEA. Every isolated RNA sample was fully reverse transcribed, so sequencing captured expressed TCRB transcripts. The method was immunoSEQ multiplex PCR; TCRdb's version includes in-frame clones alone and lacks a portion of them. The sample contains 200,000 to 250,000 clones, over 8.5% of which appear only once. Cell sorting via CD45RO/CCR7/CD25/CD127/CD95/CD27 was performed to obtain CD4+ naive, central memory, regulatory and stem cell-like memory cells.

This receptor was obtained from a woman under 30 in good health. The rearrangement joins TRBV29-1 to TRBJ2-7, with a possible D match to TRBD1 (5 bases). The sequencing input was naive CD4+ T cells from blood. CDR3 DNA: TGCAGCGGGTCCATGCTTGACAGCTACGAGCAGTACTTC. Its translation is CSGSMLDSYEQYF.